Listed here are 19 T cell receptor beta chains from one sample, sequenced in a study of T cell responses to AZD1222 COVID-19 vaccine. The protocol was immunoSEQ multiplex PCR, while the TCRdb copy is restricted to in-frame clones and leaves out a portion. Counted here are about 84,000 clones, about 90% occurring once; the ten biggest clones make up approximately 1.4%. Sequencing used peripheral blood, obtained on day 0 of AZD1222 vaccination. The origin of the receptors is an adult in good health.

The chain has TRBV6-5 and TRBJ2-2, with D uncertain. Germline assignment: CDR1 MNHEY and CDR2 SVGAGI. The CDR3 is 13 amino acids. V gave up 7 bases and J gave up 5 bases, with 11 bases separating them. The CDR3 here is CASTPAGTGELFF. The CDR3 DNA follows: TGTGCCAGCACCCCGGCTGGGACCGGGGAGCTGTTTTTT.

The chain uses TRBV18 and TRBJ1-4; 7 bases fit TRBD1. CDR1 and CDR2 (germline): KGHSH, LQKENI. The V gene end was trimmed by 0 bases and the J gene end by 7 bases; junction bases not matched to a gene: 8. The CDR3 contains 16 residues. For the CDR3, the DNA is TGTGCCAGCTCACCACCGGGACAGTCCCTGGGTGAAAAACTGTTTTTT. Protein product: CASSPPGQSLGEKLFF.

The chain links TRBV2 to TRBJ2-6; D ambiguous. Germline V gives CDR1 SNHLY, CDR2 FYNNEI. The CDR3 runs 14 residues. Trimming removed 0 bases from V and 2 bases from J, with 2 bases in between. The chain's CDR3 is CASSEAPGANVLTF. CDR3 nucleotides: TGTGCCAGCAGTGAAGCACCTGGGGCCAACGTCCTGACTTTC.

The V call is TRBV19, the J call TRBJ1-2; 7 bases agree with TRBD1. Germline V gene lookup returns CDR1 LNHDA and CDR2 SQIVND (reference sequence). This CDR3 has 14 residues. Germline trimming cut 6 bases from V and 4 bases from J; bases unmatched to any gene: 8. The CDR3: CASSPGGQSYGYTF. In DNA form, the CDR3 reads TGTGCCAGTAGCCCAGGGGGTCAGTCCTATGGCTACACCTTC.

J is TRBJ2-1 and V is TRBV27; no clear D. Per germline, CDR1 MNHEY and CDR2 SMNVEV (reference sequence). This CDR3 has 14 amino acids. V dropped 1 base and J dropped 5 bases, with 9 bases sitting between them. The DNA of the CDR3 is TGTGCCAGCAGTTTATATCCGCCCGACAATGAGCAGTTCTTC. Protein: CASSLYPPDNEQFF.

The rearrangement links TRBV7-9 to TRBJ1-4, with D unresolved. With 4 bases removed from V and 2 bases from J, the gap between germline ends came to 8 bases. Per the germline V gene, CDR1 is SEHNR and CDR2 is FQNEAQ (reference sequence). The CDR3 is 14 amino acids. The CDR3 DNA is TGTGCCAGCAGCTCGTCTGGTACTAATGAAAAACTGTTTTTT. It yields the protein CASSSSGTNEKLFF.

The V gene is TRBV5-1, the J gene TRBJ2-7; 12 bases fit TRBD2. Germline values: CDR1 SGHRS, CDR2 YFSETQ. The CDR3 spans 16 residues. V shed 3 bases, J shed 4 bases, and the junction held 8 bases outside the gene matches. Written as DNA, the CDR3 is TGCGCCAGCAGCTCTCCCGGACTAGCGGGAAGTTACGAGCAGTACTTC. This sequence encodes CASSSPGLAGSYEQYF.

This chain connects TRBV6-5 to TRBJ2-1; 9 bases map to TRBD1. The CDR3 sequence is 13 residues long. Germline CDR1 is MNHEY and CDR2 is SVGAGI. Trimming at V came to 10 bases and at J to 8 bases, leaving 9 bases not matched to a gene. CDR3 bases: TGTGCCATGGCTCAGGGACAGGGATATGAGCAGTTCTTC. This translates into CAMAQGQGYEQFF.

The DNA of the CDR3 is TGTGCCAGCAGTTTAAACGGAGTCTATGGCTACACCTTC. Its protein product is CASSLNGVYGYTF. This chain joins TRBV27 and TRBJ1-2, with D uncertain. Germline V gives CDR1 MNHEY, CDR2 SMNVEV (reference sequence). The CDR3 is made up of 13 amino acids. Trimming shortened V by 2 bases and J by 4 bases, and 8 bases separated the two germline ends.

V and J are TRBV4-3 and TRBJ1-2, with TRBD1 matching 12 bases. V lost 3 bases, J lost 8 bases, and 10 bases stayed unmatched. The CDR3 has 16 residues. From germline, CDR1 is LGHNA and CDR2 YSLEER. Here the CDR3 DNA reads TGCGCCAGCAGCCAGGGACAGGGGGCTGTATTCGTCGGCTACACCTTC. As protein: CASSQGQGAVFVGYTF.

The V gene is TRBV21-1, the J gene TRBJ1-5. TRBV21-1 is a pseudogene. There are 15 residues in the CDR3. In DNA form, the CDR3 reads TGTGCCAGCAGCAAACTCGAGGACGGCAATCAGCCCCAGCATTTT. Encoded protein: CASSKLEDGNQPQHF.

This clone was counted a single time. The V gene is TRBV14, the J gene TRBJ2-1, with 7 nucleotides matching TRBD2. The germline CDR1 and CDR2 sequences are SGHDN and FVKESK. The CDR3 covers 16 residues. J lost 3 bases, V lost 1 base, and 6 bases had no gene match. The CDR3 DNA reads TGTGCCAGCAGCCAAGGAGTGAGGGACTACTACAATGAGCAGTTCTTC. Protein: CASSQGVRDYYNEQFF.

This chain joins TRBV6-6 and TRBJ1-1; D is unresolved. The CDR3 consists of 15 residues. CDR1 is MNHNY, CDR2 SVGAGI, per germline (reference sequence). The V and J ends lost 4 bases and 1 base respectively, with 13 bases between them. CDR3 nucleotides: TGTGCCAGCAGTTCAACCGGGGTGAGGAACACTGAAGCTTTCTTT. Translating it yields CASSSTGVRNTEAFF.

The chain carries TRBV23-1 and TRBJ1-5, with TRBD1 identical over 7 bases. TRBV23-1 is assigned to the ORF class and has an uncertain function. Unmatched junction bases numbered 9, after V lost 4 bases and J lost 0 bases. The CDR3 has 17 amino acids. The CDR3 coding sequence is TGCGCCAGCAGTCTTCAAACCGACAGGGATAGCAATCAGCCCCAGCATTTT. This encodes CASSLQTDRDSNQPQHF.

This chain connects TRBV19 to TRBJ1-1; no definite D call. Germline V gene sequence: CDR1 LNHDA, CDR2 SQIVND (reference sequence). Trimming left V 6 bases short and J 0 bases short, with 17 bases between. CDR3 length: 16 amino acids. The CDR3 bases are TGTGCCAGTAGAACTGGATCCCCTCACATGAACACTGAAGCTTTCTTT. Translation: CASRTGSPHMNTEAFF.

The V call is TRBV18, the J call TRBJ1-5; 7 nucleotides agree with TRBD1. V was clipped by 5 bases and J by 4 bases; unmatched bases: 8. CDR1 and CDR2 (germline): KGHSH, LQKENI. CDR3 length: 15 amino acids. CDR3 nucleotides: TGTGCCAGCTCAGAGGGCGGGACAGATAATCAGCCCCAGCATTTT. It translates to CASSEGGTDNQPQHF.

The V and J genes are TRBV6-5 and TRBJ2-2, with 8 bases lining up with TRBD2. This CDR3 has 14 amino acids. The germline gives CDR1 MNHEY, CDR2 SVGAGI. J was trimmed by 4 bases and V by 6 bases; bases with no gene match: 4. CDR3 in amino acids: CASRSGSVTGELFF. The DNA for the CDR3 is TGTGCCAGCAGGAGCGGGAGTGTCACCGGGGAGCTGTTTTTT.

The chain recombines TRBV3-1 (or the pseudogene TRBV3-2) with TRBJ1-1; D is ambiguous. Germline V CDR1 and CDR2: LGHDT, YNNKEL (reference sequence). The CDR3 contains 14 residues. V lost 3 bases and J lost 1, with 9 bases in between. The CDR3 protein is CASSQRNTNTEAFF. CDR3 nucleotide sequence: TGTGCCAGCAGCCAGCGCAATACGAACACTGAAGCTTTCTTT.

The chain combines TRBV16 with TRBJ1-3; D remains ambiguous. Germline V gene sequence: CDR1 KGHSY, CDR2 FQNENV. Trimming pared 2 bases from V and 9 bases from J, leaving 11 bases between. This CDR3 has 13 amino acids. The CDR3 here is CASSQVSEGTIYF. The CDR3 DNA follows: TGTGCCAGCAGCCAAGTCTCGGAGGGCACCATATATTTT.